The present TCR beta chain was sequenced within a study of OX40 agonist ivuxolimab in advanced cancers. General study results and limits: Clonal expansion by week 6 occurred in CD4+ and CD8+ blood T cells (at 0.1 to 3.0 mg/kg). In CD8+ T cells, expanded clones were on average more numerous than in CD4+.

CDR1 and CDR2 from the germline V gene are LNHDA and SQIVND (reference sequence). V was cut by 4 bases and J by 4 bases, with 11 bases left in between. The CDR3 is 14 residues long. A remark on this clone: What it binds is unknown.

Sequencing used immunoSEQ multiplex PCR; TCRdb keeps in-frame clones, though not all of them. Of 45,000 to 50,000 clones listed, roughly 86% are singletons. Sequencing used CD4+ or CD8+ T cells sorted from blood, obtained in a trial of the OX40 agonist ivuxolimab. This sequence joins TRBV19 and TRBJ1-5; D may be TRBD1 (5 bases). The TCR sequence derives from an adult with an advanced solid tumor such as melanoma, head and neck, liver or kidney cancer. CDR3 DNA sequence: TGTGCCAGTAGTAACCCGACAGATAATCAGCCCCAGCATTTT. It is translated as CASSNPTDNQPQHF.